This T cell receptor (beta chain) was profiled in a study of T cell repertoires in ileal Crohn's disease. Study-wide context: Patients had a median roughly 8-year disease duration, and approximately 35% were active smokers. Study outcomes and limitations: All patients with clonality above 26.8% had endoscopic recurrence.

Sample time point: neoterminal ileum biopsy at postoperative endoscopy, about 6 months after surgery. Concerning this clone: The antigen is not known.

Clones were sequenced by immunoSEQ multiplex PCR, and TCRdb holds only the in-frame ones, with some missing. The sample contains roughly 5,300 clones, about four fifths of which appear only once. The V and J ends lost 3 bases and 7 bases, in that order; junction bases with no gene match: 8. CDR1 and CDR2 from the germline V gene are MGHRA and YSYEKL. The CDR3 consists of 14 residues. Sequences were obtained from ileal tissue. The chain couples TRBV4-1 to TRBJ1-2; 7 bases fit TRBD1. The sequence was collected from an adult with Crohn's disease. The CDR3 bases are TGCGCCAGCAGCCAGATGACAGGGCCAGGTGGCTACACCTTC. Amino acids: CASSQMTGPGGYTF.